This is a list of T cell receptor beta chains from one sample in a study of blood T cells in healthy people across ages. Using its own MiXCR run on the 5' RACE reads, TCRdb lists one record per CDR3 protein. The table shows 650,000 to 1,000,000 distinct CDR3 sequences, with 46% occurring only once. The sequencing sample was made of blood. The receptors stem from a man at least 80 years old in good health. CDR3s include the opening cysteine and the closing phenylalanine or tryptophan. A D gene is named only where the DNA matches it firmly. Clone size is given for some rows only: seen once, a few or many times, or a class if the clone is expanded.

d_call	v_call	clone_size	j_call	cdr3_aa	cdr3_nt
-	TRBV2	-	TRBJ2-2	CASMGRANTGELFF	TGTGCCAGCATGGGGAGAGCGAACACCGGGGAGCTGTTTTTT
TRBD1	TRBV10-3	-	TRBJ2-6	CAISEPGQGWDGANVLTF	TGTGCCATCAGTGAGCCGGGACAGGGTTGGGATGGGGCCAACGTCCTGACTTTC
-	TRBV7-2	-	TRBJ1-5	CASAGFGNQPQHF	TGTGCCAGCGCAGGGTTTGGCAATCAGCCCCAGCATTTT
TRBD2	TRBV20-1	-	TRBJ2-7	CSAIAGGYEQYF	TGCAGTGCAATAGCGGGTGGCTACGAGCAGTACTTC
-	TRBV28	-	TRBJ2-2	CASSVPKSSSTGELFF	TGTGCCAGCAGTGTCCCGAAGTCTTCTAGCACCGGGGAGCTGTTTTTT
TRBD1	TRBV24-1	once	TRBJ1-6	CATSNPPGQGYLFWNSPLHF	TGTGCCACCTCCAACCCACCGGGACAGGGGTACTTGTTCTGGAATTCACCCCTCCACTTT
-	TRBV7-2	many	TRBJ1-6	CASSLQGYSPLHF	TGTGCCAGCAGCTTGCAGGGTTATTCACCCCTCCACTTT
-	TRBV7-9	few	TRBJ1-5	CASSLLSRGRNQPQHF	TGTGCCAGCAGCTTATTGTCCAGGGGTCGCAATCAGCCCCAGCATTTT
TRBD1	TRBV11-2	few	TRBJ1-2	CASSGIFTGGGYGYTF	TGTGCCAGCAGCGGTATTTTTACAGGGGGCGGCTATGGCTACACCTTC
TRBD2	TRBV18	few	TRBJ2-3	CASSPSGTGDTQYF	TGTGCCAGTTCACCAAGCGGGACCGGGGATACGCAGTATTTT
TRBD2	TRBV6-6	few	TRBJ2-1	CASWREGRRFEQFF	TGTGCCAGCTGGCGGGAGGGCCGACGATTTGAGCAGTTCTTC
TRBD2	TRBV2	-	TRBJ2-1	CASSEGTSGRTERAGQFF	TGTGCCAGCAGTGAAGGGACTAGCGGGAGAACGGAACGGGCGGGACAGTTCTTC
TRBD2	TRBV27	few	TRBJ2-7	CASSSPTGLAESYEQYF	TGTGCCAGCAGTTCACCTACGGGACTAGCGGAGTCCTACGAGCAGTACTTC
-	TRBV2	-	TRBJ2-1	CASSGCNEQFF	TGTGCCAGCAGCGGATGCAATGAGCAGTTCTTC
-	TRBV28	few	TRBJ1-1	CASSFSRDKPHTEAFF	TGTGCCAGCAGTTTTTCGAGGGATAAACCCCACACTGAAGCTTTCTTT
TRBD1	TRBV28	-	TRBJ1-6	CASTLTGGATSPLHF	TGTGCCAGCACCCTGACAGGGGGCGCGACTTCACCCCTCCACTTT
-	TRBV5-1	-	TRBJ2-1	CASSWGPGTGSYNEQFF	TGCGCCAGCAGCTGGGGCCCCGGGACGGGATCCTACAATGAGCAGTTCTTC
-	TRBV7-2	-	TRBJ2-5	CASSARETQYF	TGTGCCAGCAGCGCCAGAGAGACCCAGTACTTC
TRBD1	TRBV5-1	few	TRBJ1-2	CASSLGDRGHGYTF	TGCGCCAGCAGCTTGGGGGACAGGGGGCACGGCTACACCTTC
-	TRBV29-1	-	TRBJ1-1	CSVGGTFNTEAFF	TGCAGCGTTGGTGGGACATTTAACACTGAAGCTTTCTTT
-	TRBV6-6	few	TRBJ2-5	CASSSRDRGEQYF	TGTGCCAGCAGCAGCAGGGATCGGGGTGAGCAGTACTTC
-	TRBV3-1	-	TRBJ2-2	CASSQDGTSGELFF	TGTGCCAGCAGCCAAGATGGGACCAGCGGGGAGCTGTTTTTT
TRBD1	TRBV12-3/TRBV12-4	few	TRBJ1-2	CASRGTGGNYGYTF	TGTGCCAGCAGGGGGACAGGGGGAAACTATGGCTACACCTTC
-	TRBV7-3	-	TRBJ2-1	CASSARPDEQFF	TGTGCCAGCAGCGCCCGACCGGATGAGCAGTTCTTC
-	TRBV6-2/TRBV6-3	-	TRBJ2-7	CASSYSPPGVGEQYF	TGTGCCAGCAGTTACTCGCCCCCTGGGGTGGGCGAGCAGTACTTC
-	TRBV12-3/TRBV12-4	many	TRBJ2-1	CASSLLLVGDEQFF	TGTGCCAGCAGTTTACTGCTAGTTGGGGATGAGCAGTTCTTC
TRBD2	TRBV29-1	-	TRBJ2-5	CSVGGRADEQYF	TGCAGCGTTGGCGGGAGGGCCGATGAGCAGTACTTC
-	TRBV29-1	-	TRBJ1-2	CSVILPVYGYTF	TGCAGCGTTATTCTTCCTGTCTATGGCTACACCTTC
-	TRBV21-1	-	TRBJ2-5	CASTRPGLCQETQYF	TGTGCCAGCACCCGACCCGGACTATGCCAAGAGACCCAGTACTTC
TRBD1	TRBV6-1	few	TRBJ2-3	CASRPQGLIFSTDTQYF	TGTGCCAGCAGACCACAGGGGTTGATTTTCAGCACAGATACGCAGTATTTT
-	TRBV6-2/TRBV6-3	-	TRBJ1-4	CASSSSDSKVEKLFF	TGTGCCAGCAGTTCCTCGGACAGCAAAGTGGAAAAACTGTTTTTT
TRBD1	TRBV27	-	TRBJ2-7	CASSWIRDRGPNEQYF	TGTGCCAGCAGTTGGATCCGGGACAGAGGGCCGAACGAGCAGTACTTC
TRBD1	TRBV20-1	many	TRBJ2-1	CSTRGRGEQFF	TGCAGTACCAGGGGGCGCGGCGAGCAGTTCTTC
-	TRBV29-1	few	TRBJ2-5	CSVENPSYYNEQYF	TGCAGCGTTGAGAACCCAAGCTACTACAATGAGCAGTACTTC
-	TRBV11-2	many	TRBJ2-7	CASSLNRHEQYF	TGTGCCAGCAGCTTAAATAGGCACGAGCAGTACTTC
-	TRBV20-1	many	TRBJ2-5	CSAREGVGGHETQYF	TGCAGTGCTAGAGAGGGGGTAGGGGGGCACGAGACCCAGTACTTC
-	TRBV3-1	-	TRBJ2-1	CASSQDHQVYNEQFF	TGTGCCAGCAGCCAAGATCACCAGGTTTACAATGAGCAGTTCTTC
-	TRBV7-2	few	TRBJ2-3	CATGDTQYF	TGTGCCACCGGAGATACGCAGTATTTT
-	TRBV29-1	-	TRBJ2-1	CSVGINNEQFF	TGCAGCGTTGGTATTAACAATGAGCAGTTCTTC
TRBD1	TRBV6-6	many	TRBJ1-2	CASSYSDRGRFGYTF	TGTGCCAGCAGTTACTCGGACAGGGGCAGGTTTGGCTACACCTTC
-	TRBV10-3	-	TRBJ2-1	CAISERESNEQFF	TGTGCCATCAGTGAGCGGGAGTCTAATGAGCAGTTCTTC
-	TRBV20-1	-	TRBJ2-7	CSAQATFTAYEQYF	TGCAGTGCCCAAGCGACTTTCACCGCCTACGAGCAGTATTTC
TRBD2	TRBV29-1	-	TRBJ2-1	CSVGVTSGSDEQFF	TGCAGCGTTGGTGTGACTAGCGGGAGTGATGAGCAGTTCTTC
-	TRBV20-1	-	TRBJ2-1	CSAREKWGPAYNEQFF	TGCAGTGCTAGAGAAAAATGGGGTCCGGCCTACAATGAGCAGTTCTTC
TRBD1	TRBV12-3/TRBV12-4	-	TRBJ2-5	CASRLRGRWEQYF	TGTGCCAGCAGGCTAAGGGGGCGCTGGGAGCAGTACTTC
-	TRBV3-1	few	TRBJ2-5	CASSQVNRETQYF	TGTGCCAGCAGCCAAGTGAATCGAGAGACCCAGTACTTC
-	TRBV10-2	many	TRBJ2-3	CASIKTGLSTDTQYF	TGCGCCAGCATAAAGACAGGACTTAGCACAGATACGCAGTATTTT
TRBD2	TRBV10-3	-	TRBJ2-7	CAISTMTSGSSYEQYF	TGTGCCATCAGCACCATGACTAGCGGGAGTTCCTACGAGCAGTACTTC
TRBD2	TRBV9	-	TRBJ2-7	CASSPGGGGLEYEQYF	TGTGCCAGCAGCCCCGGCGGGGGGGGACTCGAATACGAGCAGTACTTC
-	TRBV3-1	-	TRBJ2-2	CASRMLVGGELFF	TGTGCCAGCAGGATGCTCGTAGGCGGGGAGCTGTTTTTT